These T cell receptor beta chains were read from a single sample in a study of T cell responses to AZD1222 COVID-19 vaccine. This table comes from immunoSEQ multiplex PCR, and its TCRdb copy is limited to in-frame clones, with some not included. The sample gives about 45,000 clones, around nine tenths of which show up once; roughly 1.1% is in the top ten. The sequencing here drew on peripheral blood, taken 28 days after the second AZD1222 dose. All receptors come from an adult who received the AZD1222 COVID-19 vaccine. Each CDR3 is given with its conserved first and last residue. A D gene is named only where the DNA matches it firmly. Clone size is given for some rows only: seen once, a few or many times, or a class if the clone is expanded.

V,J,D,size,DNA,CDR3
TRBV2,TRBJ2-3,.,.,TGTGCCAGCAATCAAAACTTTGATACGCAGTATTTT,CASNQNFDTQYF
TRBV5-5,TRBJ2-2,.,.,TGTGCCAGCAGCTTGGCCAGCGCCGGGGAGCTGTTTTTT,CASSLASAGELFF
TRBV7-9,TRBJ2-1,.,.,TGTGCCAGCAGCACCCGCCCCTCCCGAGACAGTGAGCAGTTCTTC,CASSTRPSRDSEQFF
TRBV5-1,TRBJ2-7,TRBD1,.,TGCGCCAGCAGCTCAACGGACAGGGCCCCCTACGAGCAGTACTTC,CASSSTDRAPYEQYF
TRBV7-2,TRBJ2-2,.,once,TGTGCCAGCAGCCAATTCGCCGGGGAGCTGTTTTTT,CASSQFAGELFF
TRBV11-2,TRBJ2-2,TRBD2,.,TGTGCCAGCAGCTTAGCCCCCGGGACTAGTTATACCGGGGAGCTGTTTTTT,CASSLAPGTSYTGELFF
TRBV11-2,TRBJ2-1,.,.,TGTGCCAGCAGCTTGGGGACAATACTATCCTACAATGAGCAGTTCTTC,CASSLGTILSYNEQFF
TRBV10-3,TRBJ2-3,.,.,TGTGCCATCAGTGAGGGCTTCACAGATACGCAGTATTTT,CAISEGFTDTQYF
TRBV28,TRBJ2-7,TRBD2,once,TGTGCCAGCCTCTCCGGGACTAGCGGGAGCTACGAGCAGTACTTC,CASLSGTSGSYEQYF
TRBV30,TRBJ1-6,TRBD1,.,TGTGCCTGGAGCACGACAGGGCTATCACCCCTCCACTTT,CAWSTTGLSPLHF
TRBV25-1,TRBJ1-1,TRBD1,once,TGTGCCAGCAGTGAAACGGACAGGAGGAACACTGAAGCTTTCTTT,CASSETDRRNTEAFF
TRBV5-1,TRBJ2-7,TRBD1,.,TGCGCCAGCAGCTTGGGGGGGACAGGCCCTTACGAGCAGTACTTC,CASSLGGTGPYEQYF
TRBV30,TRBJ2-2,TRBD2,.,TGTGCTATGACTAGCGGGAGAGGCCCCAACACCGGGGAGCTGTTTTTT,CAMTSGRGPNTGELFF
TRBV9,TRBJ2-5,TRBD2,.,TGTGCCAGCAGCGGCTCTAGCGGGAGCTCTAAGGAGACCCAGTACTTC,CASSGSSGSSKETQYF
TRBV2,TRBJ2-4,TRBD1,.,TGTGCCAGCAGTCCACAGGGGAAACAGTACTTC,CASSPQGKQYF
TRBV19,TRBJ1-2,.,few,TGTGCCAGTAGATTCCACCGGGGTCGGGTCTATGGCTACACCTTC,CASRFHRGRVYGYTF
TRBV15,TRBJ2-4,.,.,TGTGCCACCAGCAGAGATTTAGCCAAAAACATTCAGTACTTC,CATSRDLAKNIQYF
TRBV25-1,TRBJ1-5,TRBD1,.,TGTGCCAGCAGTTCTACAGGGGGCGCTCAGCCCCAGCATTTT,CASSSTGGAQPQHF
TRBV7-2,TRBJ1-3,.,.,TGTGCCAGCAGCTTAGCGGTGAGGGGATACGGAAACACCATATATTTT,CASSLAVRGYGNTIYF
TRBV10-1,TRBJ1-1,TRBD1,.,TGCGCCAGCAGGGGACAGCTACAAACTGAAGCTTTCTTT,CASRGQLQTEAFF
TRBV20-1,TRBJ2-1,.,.,TGCAGTGGGAGGGACAATGAGCAGTTCTTC,CSGRDNEQFF
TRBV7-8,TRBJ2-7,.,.,TGTGCCAGCAGCTTCCCTGCGTCCGAGCAGTACTTC,CASSFPASEQYF
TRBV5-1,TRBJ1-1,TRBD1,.,TGCGCCAGCAGCCCGACGTTGGGACAGGGATATCCTAAGAACACTGAAGCTTTCTTT,CASSPTLGQGYPKNTEAFF
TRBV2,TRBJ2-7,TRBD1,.,TGTGCCAGCAAATCGGTCGGACAGGGCTACGAGCAGTACTTC,CASKSVGQGYEQYF
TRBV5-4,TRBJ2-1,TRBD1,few,TGTGCCAGCAGCTTGGGGGGACAGAGCGTCGATTACAATGAGCAGTTCTTC,CASSLGGQSVDYNEQFF
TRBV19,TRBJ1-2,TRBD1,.,TGTGCCAGTAAACAGGGGGCGGACTATGGCTACACCTTC,CASKQGADYGYTF
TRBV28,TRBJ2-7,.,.,TGTGCCAGCAGTTTATGGCCAGGGGTACCCTACGAGCAGTACTTC,CASSLWPGVPYEQYF
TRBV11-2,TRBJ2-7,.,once,TGTGCCAGCAGCCTCCGTGCAAAATTGTTGGACAACTCCTACGAGCAGTACTTC,CASSLRAKLLDNSYEQYF
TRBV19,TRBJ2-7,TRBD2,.,TGTGCCAGTAGTATTAACGGACTAGCGGCCCACGAGCAGTACTTC,CASSINGLAAHEQYF